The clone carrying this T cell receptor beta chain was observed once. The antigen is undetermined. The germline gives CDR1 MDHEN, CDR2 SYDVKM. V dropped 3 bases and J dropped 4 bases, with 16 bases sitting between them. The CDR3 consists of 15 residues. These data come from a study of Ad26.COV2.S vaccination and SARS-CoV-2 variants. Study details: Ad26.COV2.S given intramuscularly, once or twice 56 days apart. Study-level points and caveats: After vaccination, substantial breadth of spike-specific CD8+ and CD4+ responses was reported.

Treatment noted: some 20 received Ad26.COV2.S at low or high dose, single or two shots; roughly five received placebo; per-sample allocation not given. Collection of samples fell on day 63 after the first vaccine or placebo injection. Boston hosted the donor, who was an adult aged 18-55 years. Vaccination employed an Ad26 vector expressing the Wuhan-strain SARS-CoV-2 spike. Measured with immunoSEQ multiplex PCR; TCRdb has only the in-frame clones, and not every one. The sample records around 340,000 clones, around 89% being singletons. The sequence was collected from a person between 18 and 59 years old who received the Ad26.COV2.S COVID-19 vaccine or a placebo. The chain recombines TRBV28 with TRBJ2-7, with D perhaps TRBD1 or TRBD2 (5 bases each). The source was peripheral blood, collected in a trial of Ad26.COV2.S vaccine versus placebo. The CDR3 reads CASSFVRGALYEQYF. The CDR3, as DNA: TGTGCCAGCAGTTTTGTCCGAGGGGCCCTTTACGAGCAGTACTTC.